The following is a TCR beta chain sequence with its context. Via MiXCR, TCRdb re-called the RT-PCR reads, giving one row per CDR3 protein. The sample yields about 680,000 distinct CDR3 sequences, 12% to 15% seen once. The clonotype comes from a female donor in good health, serving as a healthy control. Sequencing used memory CD4+ T cells from blood.

Here the CDR3 DNA reads TGCAGTGCTGACCCGGGACGATTGTATAGCATTCAGTACTTC. It is translated as CSADPGRLYSIQYF. The chain has TRBV20-1 and TRBJ2-4; D is possibly TRBD1 or TRBD2 (5 bases each). Germline V lookup: CDR1 DFQATT, CDR2 SNEGSKA (reference sequence). V lost 5 bases and J 9 bases, leaving 20 bases between the germline ends. The CDR3 extends over 14 amino acids.